These 27 T cell receptor beta chains came from one sample sequenced in a study of post-analysis software for immune sequencing data (dated by TCRdb to the mid-2010s). Library creation used PCR. Sequencing was performed on an Illumina HiSeq 2500. To reduce PCR and sequencing biases, unique molecular identifiers were built into the TCR beta cDNA libraries. TCRdb cleaned the public reads at Q25 with fastp, built clones with MiXCR and kept in-frame beta chains. Identical CDR3 proteins give one entry, which carries the most common genes and DNA. This sample holds fewer than 850,000 distinct CDR3 sequences; around 42% were observed only once. Of the sample, 4% to 5% is held by the ten largest clones. Their antigens are not known. Summary of the overall study and its limitations: Roughly 5 TRBV segments, including TRBV5-6, TRBV5-1 and TRBV20-1, were significantly more frequent in patients than controls.

Source material: blood. The origin of the receptors is a girl aged 5-17 years with multiple sclerosis.

The chain couples TRBV29-1 to TRBJ2-1; the match to TRBD2 covers 7 bases. Germline trimming cut 6 bases from V and 6 bases from J; bases unmatched to any gene: 11. Germline V gene lookup returns CDR1 SQVTM and CDR2 ANQGSEA. This CDR3 region has 14 residues. This CDR3 reads CSVPREHIGNEQFF. The CDR3 DNA reads TGCAGCGTCCCGCGGGAGCATATTGGCAATGAGCAGTTCTTC.

The CDR3 DNA reads as TGTGCCAGCAGCCGCCAAGGGGCTTATAATGAAAAACTGTTTTTT. Translating it yields CASSRQGAYNEKLFF. V usage is TRBV9 and J usage is TRBJ1-4; D might be TRBD1 (5 bases). The V gene lost 4 bases and the J gene lost 4 bases, with 14 bases spanning the gap. The CDR3 spans 15 residues. Germline V lookup: CDR1 SGDLS, CDR2 YYNGEE. The variable domain in full, with the rest retrieved from reference TRBV9 and TRBJ1-4, is DSGVTQTPKHLITATGQRVTLRCSPRSGDLSVYWYQQSLDQGLQFLIQYYNGEERAKGNILERFSAQQFPDLHSELNLSSLELGDSALYFCASSRQGAYNEKLFFGSGTQLSVL.

A word on this clonotype: The junction departs from the called germline gene at one end, perhaps through a read error. J is TRBJ2-3 and V is TRBV4-3; D might be TRBD1 (6 bases). Germline assignment: CDR1 LGHNA and CDR2 YSLEER. The CDR3 is 16 residues long. The CDR3 sequence is CAGSLGGPHPTDTQYF. CDR3 coding DNA: TGCGCCGGCAGCCTTGGGGGCCCCCACCCCACAGATACGCAGTATTTT.

This clonotype was observed a handful of times. The rearrangement uses TRBV5-6 and TRBJ2-7; the D is unclear. This CDR3 has 13 residues. V lost 0 bases to trimming and J lost 6 bases, with 10 bases between them. CDR1 is SGHDT and CDR2 is YYEEEE in the germline V gene. The DNA for the CDR3 is TGTGCCAGCAGCTTGGCGAGGTCCCCCGAGCAGTACTTC. Residues: CASSLARSPEQYF. Full variable domain (rest looked up from reference TRBV5-6 and TRBJ2-7): DAGVTQSPTHLIKTRGQQVTLRCSPKSGHDTVSWYQQALGQGPQFIFQYYEEEERQRGNFPDRFSGHQFPNYSSELNVNALLLGDSALYLCASSLARSPEQYFGPGTRLTVT.

The chain has TRBV5-1 and TRBJ2-7; no firm D call. The CDR3 totals 15 residues. The V gene lost 2 bases and the J gene lost 0 bases, with 12 bases spanning the gap. The germline gives CDR1 SGHRS, CDR2 YFSETQ. CDR3 nucleotides: TGCGCCAGCAGCTTCCAACGGAAGAGCTCCTACGAGCAGTACTTC. Its translation: CASSFQRKSSYEQYF.

The genes are TRBV20-1 and TRBJ2-4, with 7 bases that match TRBD2. Germline V gene data show CDR1 as DFQATT and CDR2 as SNEGSKA (reference sequence). With 6 bases clipped from V and 8 bases from J, the junction kept 13 bases outside the gene matches. This CDR3 contains 14 residues. CDR3 protein: CSASRPGGKDIQYF. The CDR3 nucleotides read TGCAGTGCCAGCCGTCCCGGGGGGAAAGACATTCAGTACTTC.

This rearrangement joins TRBV27 to TRBJ1-2; no firm D call. The CDR3 consists of 13 residues. Germline V lookup: CDR1 MNHEY, CDR2 SMNVEV (reference sequence). The V end lost 2 bases, the J end lost 5 bases, and 9 bases lay between the germline ends. CDR3 sequence: CASSLGESYGYTF. The DNA for the CDR3 is TGTGCCAGCAGTTTAGGGGAATCATATGGCTACACCTTC.

This clonotype has a handful of counts. The chain uses TRBV28 and TRBJ2-1, with no clear D. This CDR3 contains 13 residues. Deletions cut 8 bases from V and 0 bases from J, with 8 bases between. Germline-derived CDR1 and CDR2 are MDHEN and SYDVKM. This chain's CDR3 is CASRTSSYNEQFF. CDR3 nucleotide sequence: TGTGCCAGCCGGACCAGCTCCTACAATGAGCAGTTCTTC. Based on the CDR3 plus reference TRBV28 and TRBJ2-1, the full variable domain is DVKVTQSSRYLVKRTGEKVFLECVQDMDHENMFWYRQDPGLGLRLIYFSYDVKMKEKGDIPEGYSVSREKKERFSLILESASTNQTSMYLCASRTSSYNEQFFGPGTRLTVL.

The gene calls are TRBV7-2 and TRBJ2-5; D call uncertain. From germline, CDR1 is SGHTA and CDR2 FQGNSA. The CDR3 totals 14 residues. V was clipped by 2 bases and J by 5 bases, with 12 bases between them. CDR3 DNA: TGTGCCAGCAGCTTAAATCGTGCGAGGGAGACCCAGTACTTC. Its protein product is CASSLNRARETQYF.

This clonotype was found once. J is TRBJ2-1 and V is TRBV11-3; D is perhaps TRBD1 (6 bases). Germline-derived CDR1 and CDR2 are SGHNT and YENEEA. Trimming pared 2 bases from V and 3 bases from J, leaving 14 bases between. The CDR3 covers 16 residues. CDR3 sequence reads: CASSLLQGMGYNEQFF. In DNA form, the CDR3 reads TGTGCCAGCAGCTTACTTCAGGGGATGGGCTACAATGAGCAGTTCTTC.

J is TRBJ2-4 and V is TRBV20-1; unclear D gene. Matching the DNA end better, TRBJ2-5 makes the J call doubtful. CDR1 and CDR2 from the germline V gene are DFQATT and SNEGSKA (reference sequence). This CDR3 contains 15 residues. The CDR3 DNA follows: TGCAGTGCTCTCGCGTCCAGAACCGGGCGAGAGACCCAGTACTTC. As protein: CSALASRTGRETQYF.

The genes are TRBV11-3 and TRBJ2-5; 7 bases are a match to TRBD1. The germline V gene encodes CDR1 SGHNT and CDR2 YENEEA. The CDR3 loop spans 14 amino acids. Unmatched junction bases numbered 16, after V lost 7 bases and J lost 11 bases. The CDR3 sequence: CASKPTGRSYGQYF. CDR3 nucleotides: TGTGCCAGCAAACCGACAGGGCGGTCCTACGGGCAGTACTTC.

This clonotype is a singleton in its sample. This chain joins TRBV11-3 and TRBJ2-1, with a weak D call TRBD2 (5 bases). The CDR3 totals 14 residues. Germline CDR1 SGHNT, CDR2 YENEEA. The V gene lost 3 bases and the J gene lost 8 bases, with 14 bases spanning the gap. The CDR3 DNA reads as TGTGCCAGCAGCTTTCGGCTAGGGAGCTATGAGCAGTTCTTC. It encodes CASSFRLGSYEQFF.

This clonotype turned up a few times. The chain has TRBV5-6 and TRBJ2-6; 8 bases are a match to TRBD1. J gave up 0 bases and V 5 bases, and 4 bases lay outside the gene matches. The CDR3 spans 16 residues. Per germline, CDR1 SGHDT and CDR2 YYEEEE. The CDR3 nucleotides are TGTGCCAGCAGTTACGACAGGGGCTCTGGGGCCAACGTCCTGACTTTC. Translated: CASSYDRGSGANVLTF.

The V gene is TRBV12-3 or TRBV12-4, the J gene TRBJ2-6; D not resolved. This CDR3 has 14 amino acids. Trimming took 4 bases from V and 3 from J, leaving 7 bases between them. The CDR3 DNA reads TGTGCCAGCAGTTGGGGAAATGGGGCCAACGTCCTGACTTTC. This gives the protein CASSWGNGANVLTF.

This clonotype was detected only a few times. The chain employs TRBV6-5 and TRBJ2-7; 7 bases are a match to TRBD2. The CDR3 loop spans 15 amino acids. V was pared by 6 bases and J by 3 bases, with 11 bases of the junction left unmatched. Germline CDR1 and CDR2: MNHEY and SVGAGI. CDR3 sequence: CASSSAGSWGYEQYF. Written as DNA, the CDR3 is TGTGCCAGCAGCTCAGCGGGGTCGTGGGGCTACGAGCAGTACTTC.

The chain couples TRBV10-2 to TRBJ1-1; D is unclear. Trimming left V 2 bases short and J 2 bases short, with 12 bases between. The CDR3 is made up of 15 amino acids. CDR1 WSHSY and CDR2 SAAADI come from the germline V gene. The DNA of the CDR3 is TGCGCCAGCAGTGAGGGACGACGCCCCAACACTGAAGCTTTCTTT. Residues: CASSEGRRPNTEAFF.

V and J are TRBV29-1 and TRBJ2-7, with 8 bases that match TRBD1. This CDR3 is built from 13 residues. The trim removed 6 bases at V and 2 bases at J, leaving 6 bases unmatched. Germline CDR1 and CDR2: SQVTM and ANQGSEA. DNA for the CDR3: TGCAGCGTGCCAGGACAGGGTCCCTACGAGCAGTACTTC. It is translated as CSVPGQGPYEQYF.

The gene calls are TRBV24-1 and TRBJ2-1, with TRBD2 matching over 7 bases. Germline trimming cut 1 base from V and 6 bases from J; bases unmatched to any gene: 8. CDR3 length equals 16 residues. CDR1 KGHDR and CDR2 SFDVKD come from the germline V gene. The CDR3, as DNA: TGTGCCACCAGTGATTTAAAAGGGCGGGGGAGCAATGAGCAGTTCTTC. It is translated as CATSDLKGRGSNEQFF.

Regarding this clonotype: An end of the junction does not agree with germline; a read error may underlie this. The chain combines TRBV5-1 with TRBJ2-5; no clear D gene. Germline V gene lookup returns CDR1 SGHRS and CDR2 YFSETQ. CDR3 size: 14 residues. CDR3: CASSSNAPQETQYF. The CDR3 nucleotides are TGCGCCAGTAGCTCAAACGCCCCACAAGAGACCCAGTACTTC.

This clonotype came up a few times. The genes are TRBV12-3 or TRBV12-4 and TRBJ2-5; D remains unclear. V lost 3 bases and J 5 bases, leaving 10 bases between the germline ends. This CDR3 region has 13 residues. The CDR3 loop reads CASSFEVWETQYF. The CDR3 region has the DNA TGTGCCAGCAGTTTCGAGGTTTGGGAGACCCAGTACTTC.

V and J are TRBV13 and TRBJ2-1; the match to TRBD2 covers 8 bases. The germline V gene has CDR1 PRHDT and CDR2 FYEKMQ (reference sequence). Unmatched junction bases numbered 8, after V lost 5 bases and J lost 8 bases. This CDR3 contains 14 residues. The CDR3 here is CASSAGGRLHEQFF. The DNA of the CDR3 is TGTGCCAGCAGCGCCGGCGGGAGGTTGCATGAGCAGTTCTTC.

The rearrangement joins TRBV6-5 to TRBJ1-2; D perhaps matches TRBD1 (6 bases). This CDR3 comprises 16 residues. Trimming pared 6 bases from V and 5 bases from J, leaving 22 bases between. The V gene's germline CDR1 is MNHEY and CDR2 SVGAGI. The CDR3 sequence is CASSYLGGAGLYGYTF. The DNA of the CDR3 is TGTGCCAGCAGCTACCTGGGGGGCGCAGGACTATATGGCTACACCTTC.

The sample holds a few counts of this clonotype. This chain links TRBV7-2 with TRBJ2-4; D not certain. The CDR3 contains 12 residues. Trimming took 3 bases from V and 13 from J, leaving 13 bases between them. Germline V gene sequence: CDR1 SGHTA, CDR2 FQGNSA. The DNA of the CDR3 is TGTGCCAGCAGCTTCCTCCAGGATGAGCAGTACTTC. Translated: CASSFLQDEQYF.

This chain links TRBV12-3 or TRBV12-4 with TRBJ2-7; 10 bases line up with TRBD2. V lost 3 bases and J lost 7; bases outside the gene matches: 6. The CDR3 runs to 14 residues. CDR3 region: CASSFLAGGGEQYF. In DNA form, the CDR3 reads TGTGCCAGCAGTTTTTTAGCGGGAGGCGGTGAGCAGTACTTC.

A few counts support this clonotype. Written as DNA, the CDR3 is TGCGCCAGCAGCCCCCTAGCGGGGGGTGGTTACAATGAGCAGTTCTTC. Its protein product is CASSPLAGGGYNEQFF. This sequence joins TRBV4-3 and TRBJ2-1; 11 nucleotides align to TRBD2. The junction had 6 bases not matched to a gene; V was cut back by 4 bases and J by 4 bases. The CDR3 has 16 residues. Germline loops: CDR1 LGHNA, CDR2 YSLEER.

The J gene is TRBJ2-1, the V gene TRBV25-1; D possibly uses TRBD1 or TRBD2 (5 bases each). This CDR3 is 12 amino acids long. Looked up from germline, CDR1 is MGHDK and CDR2 is SYGVNS. The V end lost 7 bases, the J end lost 8 bases, and 12 bases lay between the germline ends. CDR3 nucleotides: TGTGCCAGCACCTTGACGGGGCATGAGCAGTTCTTC. Amino acid sequence: CASTLTGHEQFF. The full variable domain, its missing parts supplied by reference TRBV25-1 and TRBJ2-1, is EADIYQTPRYLVIGTGKKITLECSQTMGHDKMYWYQQDPGMELHLIHYSYGVNSTEKGDLSSESTVSRIRTEHFPLTLESARPSHTSQYLCASTLTGHEQFFGPGTRLTVL.